This TCR beta chain was sequenced during a study of T cell clusters in autoimmune cytopenias. Broader study findings: Primary autoimmune cytopenia patients appeared to lack physiological T cell clusters present in healthy donors. TRB repertoire shifts in secondary cytopenia and chronic lymphocytic leukemia mostly reflected lymphoma, not autoimmunity.

As to this clonotype: The antigen is unknown.

One tube held mixed TRB-A and TRB-B primer pools for touch-down PCR. TCRdb reprocessed the multiplex PCR reads, with one entry per CDR3 protein and no DNA. The listing records about 1,900 distinct CDR3 sequences. TRB was amplified from about 270 ng of peripheral blood genomic DNA per sample. The sample consisted of peripheral blood. This clonotype was sampled from a human donor with an autoimmune cytopenia, with autoimmune hepatitis or in good health (not recorded which).

This CDR3 is CATSRDPFNQPQHF. The chain uses TRBV15 and TRBJ1-5. The CDR3 totals 14 residues. Germline assignment: CDR1 LNHNV and CDR2 YYDKDF (reference sequence). The full variable domain, completed using reference TRBV15 and TRBJ1-5, is DAMVIQNPRYQVTQFGKPVTLSCSQTLNHNVMYWYQQKSSQAPKLLFHYYDKDFNNEADTPDNFQSRRPNTSFCFLDIRSPGLGDTAMYLCATSRDPFNQPQHFGDGTRLSIL.